Listed below are T cell receptor beta chains from one sample, sequenced in a study of T cell repertoires in cytomegalovirus infection. These receptors are not linked to any known antigen. TCRdb passed the reads through MiXCR, listing each CDR3 protein once. Counted here are some 320,000 distinct CDR3 sequences, under 35% occurring once; the ten biggest clones make up around 20%. Sequenced material: cultured PBMCs, taken from culture after CMV antigen stimulation. The receptor source for this set is a human donor in good health (CMV status not recorded). Some clones in this sample may be carry-over from other donors' samples. Both conserved end residues are part of each CDR3. The D gene is left open where the match is weak. Some rows have no size entry. The others give once, few or many, or a class for an expanded clone.

D gene: TRBD1; V gene: TRBV7-9; clone size: few; J gene: TRBJ2-7; CDR3 DNA: TGTGCCAGCAGCAGGATCCGGGACAGGGGTTCCTACGAGCAGTACTTC; CDR3 protein: CASSRIRDRGSYEQYF
D gene: TRBD1; V gene: TRBV7-2; clone size: NA; J gene: TRBJ1-3; CDR3 DNA: TGTGCCAGCAGCTCCTACAGGGGGCCGAGAAACACCATATATTTT; CDR3 protein: CASSSYRGPRNTIYF
D gene: NA; V gene: TRBV10-3; clone size: once; J gene: TRBJ1-2; CDR3 DNA: TGTGCCATCAGAAGACAGGTGGCCGGGAACTATGGCTACACCTTC; CDR3 protein: CAIRRQVAGNYGYTF
D gene: NA; V gene: TRBV3-1; clone size: NA; J gene: TRBJ2-3; CDR3 DNA: TGTGCCAGCAGCCCACAGGACTTCAGGGGTAGGGGCACAGATACGCAGTATTTT; CDR3 protein: CASSPQDFRGRGTDTQYF
D gene: NA; V gene: TRBV12-3/TRBV12-4; clone size: few; J gene: TRBJ1-4; CDR3 DNA: TGTGCCAGCAGTTTTGGCAGTCTAGCAACTAATGAAAAACTGTTTTTT; CDR3 protein: CASSFGSLATNEKLFF
D gene: TRBD2; V gene: TRBV20-1; clone size: NA; J gene: TRBJ2-1; CDR3 DNA: TGCAGTGCTAGAGATTTACTAGCGGAGCTCGAGTTCTTC; CDR3 protein: CSARDLLAELEFF
D gene: NA; V gene: TRBV28; clone size: NA; J gene: TRBJ2-5; CDR3 DNA: TGTGCCAGCAGCCCGAGAGTCCGTGGGGGCGGGACCCAGTACTTC; CDR3 protein: CASSPRVRGGGTQYF
D gene: NA; V gene: TRBV11-3; clone size: few; J gene: TRBJ2-5; CDR3 DNA: TGTGCCAGCAGCTTAGGAGGCGGCGCGGAAGAGACCCAGTACTTC; CDR3 protein: CASSLGGGAEETQYF
D gene: NA; V gene: TRBV27; clone size: few; J gene: TRBJ2-7; CDR3 DNA: TGTGCCAGCATGCTCGACGGAATAACAACCTACGAGCAGTACTTC; CDR3 protein: CASMLDGITTYEQYF
D gene: NA; V gene: TRBV6-5; clone size: few; J gene: TRBJ1-6; CDR3 DNA: TGTGCCAGCAGCCTCGGGAGCCGGGATTCACCCCTCCACTTT; CDR3 protein: CASSLGSRDSPLHF
D gene: TRBD1; V gene: TRBV7-9; clone size: NA; J gene: TRBJ2-6; CDR3 DNA: TGTGCCAGCGGACAGGGGGCTGCTGGGGCCAACGTCCTGACTTTC; CDR3 protein: CASGQGAAGANVLTF
D gene: TRBD1; V gene: TRBV7-8; clone size: NA; J gene: TRBJ1-2; CDR3 DNA: TGTGCCAGCAGCTTAGTGAGGGTCCAGGGGGCGAACTATGGCTACACCTTC; CDR3 protein: CASSLVRVQGANYGYTF
D gene: NA; V gene: TRBV18; clone size: NA; J gene: TRBJ1-4; CDR3 DNA: TGTGCCAGCTCACCATTCGACGAGGCTAATGAAAAACTGTTTTTT; CDR3 protein: CASSPFDEANEKLFF
D gene: NA; V gene: TRBV28; clone size: few; J gene: TRBJ2-7; CDR3 DNA: TGTGCCAGCAGTTGGACAGAATCCTACGAGCAGTACTTC; CDR3 protein: CASSWTESYEQYF
D gene: TRBD1; V gene: TRBV12-3/TRBV12-4; clone size: NA; J gene: TRBJ1-1; CDR3 DNA: TGTGCCAGCAGCTCGACAGGGGGCTGGGGAGCTTTCTTT; CDR3 protein: CASSSTGGWGAFF
D gene: TRBD1; V gene: TRBV10-3; clone size: NA; J gene: TRBJ1-2; CDR3 DNA: TGTGCCATCAGTGAATCGGGACAGACCCGCGGTGGCTACACCTTC; CDR3 protein: CAISESGQTRGGYTF
D gene: NA; V gene: TRBV7-9; clone size: NA; J gene: TRBJ2-7; CDR3 DNA: TGTGCCAGCAGCCGAGAGGTATCCGAGCAGTACTTC; CDR3 protein: CASSREVSEQYF
D gene: NA; V gene: TRBV4-1; clone size: NA; J gene: TRBJ2-1; CDR3 DNA: TGCGCCAGCAGCCAAGTAGGTGTCTCCTACAATGAGCAGTTCTTC; CDR3 protein: CASSQVGVSYNEQFF
D gene: TRBD1; V gene: TRBV11-2; clone size: NA; J gene: TRBJ2-2; CDR3 DNA: TGTGCCAGCTTTCAGGGGGTGAACACCGGGGAGCTGTTTTTT; CDR3 protein: CASFQGVNTGELFF
D gene: NA; V gene: TRBV19; clone size: NA; J gene: TRBJ1-3; CDR3 DNA: TGTGCCAGTATCAGCTGGCGAGGAAACACCATATATTTT; CDR3 protein: CASISWRGNTIYF
D gene: TRBD2; V gene: TRBV11-3; clone size: NA; J gene: TRBJ2-3; CDR3 DNA: TGTGCCAGCAGCCCCGGGACTAGCGGAGTATCCACAGATACGCAGTATTTT; CDR3 protein: CASSPGTSGVSTDTQYF
D gene: TRBD1; V gene: TRBV6-4; clone size: NA; J gene: TRBJ1-1; CDR3 DNA: TGTGCCAGCAGTGACTCACCAACAGGGGACACTGAAGCTTTCTTT; CDR3 protein: CASSDSPTGDTEAFF
D gene: TRBD2; V gene: TRBV4-2; clone size: many; J gene: TRBJ2-1; CDR3 DNA: TGTGCCAGCAGCCAAGTGTCCTTTCGCGGGAGGGTCGGTGAGCAGTTCTTC; CDR3 protein: CASSQVSFRGRVGEQFF
D gene: TRBD2; V gene: TRBV7-9; clone size: NA; J gene: TRBJ2-1; CDR3 DNA: TGTGCCAGCACCCTTCGGGGGGACCCTCTCAATGAGCAGTTCTTC; CDR3 protein: CASTLRGDPLNEQFF
D gene: NA; V gene: TRBV5-4; clone size: few; J gene: TRBJ1-2; CDR3 DNA: TGTGCCAGCAGTTTAGGTGGATCTAACTATGGCTACACCTTC; CDR3 protein: CASSLGGSNYGYTF